A selection of T cell receptor beta chains follows, all from one sample in a study of CD8 T cells in ankylosing spondylitis. TCRdb processed the 5' RACE reads anew with MiXCR; each CDR3 protein has one entry. The sample yields about 140,000 distinct CDR3 sequences, more than 9.5% seen once. The sample taken for sequencing was blood, either unsorted or a sorted T cell fraction (not recorded which). These receptors all stem from a female donor with ankylosing spondylitis or in good health (not recorded which). CDR3s include the opening cysteine and the closing phenylalanine or tryptophan. The D gene is left open where the match is weak. Expanded clones get a size class; other rows say once, few or many, or leave the size out.

-	-	TRBV12-3/TRBV12-4	TRBJ1-2	CASSLADNGYTF	TGTGCCAGCAGTTTGGCAGACAATGGCTACACCTTC
TRBD1	many	TRBV29-1	TRBJ1-2	CSVVLNGQERWGYTF	TGCAGCGTTGTCCTTAATGGACAGGAAAGATGGGGCTACACCTTC
-	many	TRBV7-8	TRBJ2-7	CASSTRQAYEQYF	TGTGCCAGCAGCACCCGACAAGCCTACGAGCAGTACTTC
-	many	TRBV29-1	TRBJ1-5	CSVGGVNNQPQHF	TGCAGCGTTGGGGGAGTGAACAATCAGCCCCAGCATTTT
-	many	TRBV20-1	TRBJ2-1	CSARAGGNEQFF	TGCAGTGCTAGAGCTGGGGGCAATGAGCAGTTCTTC
-	many	TRBV2	TRBJ1-1	CASSGQTKNTEAFF	TGTGCCAGCAGCGGACAGACCAAGAACACTGAAGCTTTCTTT
-	many	TRBV28	TRBJ1-2	CASRERGEYYGYTF	TGTGCCAGCAGGGAGAGGGGCGAATACTATGGCTACACCTTC
-	-	TRBV19	TRBJ2-7	CASSGSGLHEQYF	TGTGCCAGCTCCGGGAGCGGGCTCCACGAGCAGTACTTC
-	many	TRBV28	TRBJ2-1	CASSPEIRGPYNEQFF	TGTGCCAGCAGCCCCGAAATTCGGGGCCCCTACAATGAGCAGTTCTTC
TRBD1	few	TRBV20-1	TRBJ2-7	CSALRDSSYEQYF	TGCAGTGCCCTCCGGGACAGCTCCTACGAGCAGTACTTC
TRBD2	many	TRBV12-3/TRBV12-4	TRBJ2-1	CASSPLAGAYNEQFF	TGTGCCAGCAGTCCACTAGCGGGCGCCTACAATGAGCAGTTCTTC
TRBD2	-	TRBV11-3	TRBJ2-3	CASSPPTSPSTQYF	TGTGCCAGCAGCCCCCCGACTAGCCCCAGTACGCAGTATTTT
TRBD1	-	TRBV27	TRBJ2-2	CASSSRDSSGDTGELFF	TGTGCCAGCAGTTCACGGGACAGCTCTGGGGACACCGGGGAGCTGTTTTTT
-	many	TRBV7-2	TRBJ1-5	CASSFQSSNQPQHF	TGTGCCAGCAGCTTCCAGAGTAGCAATCAGCCCCAGCATTTT
TRBD2	-	TRBV20-1	TRBJ2-1	CSATGGRSEQFF	TGCAGTGCTACGGGAGGGCGGAGTGAGCAGTTCTTC
-	many	TRBV14	TRBJ2-7	CASSQGGRGPEVPYEQYF	TGTGCCAGCAGCCAAGGGGGCAGAGGCCCTGAGGTACCCTACGAGCAGTACTTC